This TCR beta chain is from a study of blood T cells in healthy people across ages. Regarding the study as a whole: Roughly linearly, TCR beta diversity per million T cells fell as age increased.

Turning to this clonotype: The antigen remains undetermined.

The CDR3 extends over 12 amino acids. V lost 2 bases and J lost 8, with 12 bases in between. Germline V gives CDR1 DFQATT, CDR2 SNEGSKA (reference sequence). With a J-beta primer mix and a sample-barcoded 5' primer, a second PCR ran roughly 6 to 11 cycles. Each CDR3 protein gets one entry after TCRdb re-called the 5' RACE reads with MiXCR. The table records around 1,800,000 distinct CDR3 sequences, approximately 39% of them present only once. The rearrangement uses TRBV20-1 and TRBJ1-2, with D maybe TRBD1 (6 bases). This TCR derives from a human donor in good health. The sequencing input was blood. This chain's CDR3 is CSARSGAGGYTF. As DNA, the CDR3 is TGCAGTGCTAGATCGGGGGCCGGAGGCTACACCTTC.